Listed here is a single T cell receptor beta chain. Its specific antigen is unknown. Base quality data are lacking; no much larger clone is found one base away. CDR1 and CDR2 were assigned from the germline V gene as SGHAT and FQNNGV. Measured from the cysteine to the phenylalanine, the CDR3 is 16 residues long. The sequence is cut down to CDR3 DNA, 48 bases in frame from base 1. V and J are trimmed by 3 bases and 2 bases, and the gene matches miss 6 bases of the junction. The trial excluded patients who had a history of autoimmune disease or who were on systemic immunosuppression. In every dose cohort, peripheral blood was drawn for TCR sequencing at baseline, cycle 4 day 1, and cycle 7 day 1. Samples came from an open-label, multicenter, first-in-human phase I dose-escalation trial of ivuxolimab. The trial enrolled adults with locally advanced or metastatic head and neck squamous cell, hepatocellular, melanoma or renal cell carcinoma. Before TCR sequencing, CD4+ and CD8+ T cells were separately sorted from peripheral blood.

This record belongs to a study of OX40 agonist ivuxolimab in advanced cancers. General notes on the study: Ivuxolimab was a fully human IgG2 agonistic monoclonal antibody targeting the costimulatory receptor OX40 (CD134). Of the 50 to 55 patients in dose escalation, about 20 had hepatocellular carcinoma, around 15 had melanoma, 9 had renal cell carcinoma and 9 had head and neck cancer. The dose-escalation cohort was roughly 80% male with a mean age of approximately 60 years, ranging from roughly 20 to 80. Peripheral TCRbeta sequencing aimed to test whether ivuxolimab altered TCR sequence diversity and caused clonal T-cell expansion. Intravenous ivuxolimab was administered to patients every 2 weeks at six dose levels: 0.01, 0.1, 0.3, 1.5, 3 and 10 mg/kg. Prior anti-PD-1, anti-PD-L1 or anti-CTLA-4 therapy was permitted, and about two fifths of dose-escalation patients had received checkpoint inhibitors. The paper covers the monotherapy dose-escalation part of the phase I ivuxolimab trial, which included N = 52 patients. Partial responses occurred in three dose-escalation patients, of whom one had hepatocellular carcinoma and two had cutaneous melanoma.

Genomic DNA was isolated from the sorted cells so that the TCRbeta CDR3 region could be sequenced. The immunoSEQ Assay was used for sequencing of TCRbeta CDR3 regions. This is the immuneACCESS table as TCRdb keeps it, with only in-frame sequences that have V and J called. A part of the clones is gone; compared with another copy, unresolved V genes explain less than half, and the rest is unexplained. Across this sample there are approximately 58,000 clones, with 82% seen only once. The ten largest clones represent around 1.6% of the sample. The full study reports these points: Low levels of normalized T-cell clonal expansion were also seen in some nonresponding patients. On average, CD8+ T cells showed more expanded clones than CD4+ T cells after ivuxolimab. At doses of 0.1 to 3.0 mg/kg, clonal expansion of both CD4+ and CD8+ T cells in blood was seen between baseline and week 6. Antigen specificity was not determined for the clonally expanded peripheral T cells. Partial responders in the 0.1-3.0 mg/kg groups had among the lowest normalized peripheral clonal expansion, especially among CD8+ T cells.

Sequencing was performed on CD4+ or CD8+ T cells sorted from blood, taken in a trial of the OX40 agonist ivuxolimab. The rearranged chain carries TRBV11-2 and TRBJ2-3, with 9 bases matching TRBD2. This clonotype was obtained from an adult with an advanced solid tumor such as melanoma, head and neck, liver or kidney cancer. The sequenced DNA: TGTGCCAGCAGCTTGAGCGGGGGGCTTTTCACAGATACGCAGTATTTT. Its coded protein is CASSLSGGLFTDTQYF. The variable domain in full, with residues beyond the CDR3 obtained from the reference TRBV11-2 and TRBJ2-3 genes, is EAGVAQSPRYKIIEKRQSVAFWCNPISGHATLYWYQQILGQGPKLLIQFQNNGVVDDSQLPKDRFSAERLKGVDSTLKIQPAKLEDSAVYLCASSLSGGLFTDTQYFGPGTRLTVL.